This TCR beta chain was recorded in a study of T cell repertoires in cytomegalovirus infection. Study at large: It can be stated that public TCR beta signatures indicated CMV infection as well as a matching HLA type. The study, taken as a whole, reports: The study found HLA-C-restricted CMV-specific TCR beta clonotypes dominating the ex vivo response.

CDR1 and CDR2 (germline): SEHNR, FQNEAQ (reference sequence). This CDR3 contains 17 residues. V shed 3 bases, J shed 6 bases, and the junction held 12 bases outside the gene matches. TCRdb reprocessed the reads via MiXCR and lists one record per CDR3 protein. The sample carries a few hundred thousand distinct CDR3 sequences, roughly 42% recorded once. Comment on this clonotype: Its antigen is currently unknown.

V gene TRBV7-9 combines with J gene TRBJ1-5, with 9 bases identical to TRBD1. This clonotype originated in a human donor in good health (CMV status not recorded). Some clones in this sample may be carry-over from other donors' samples. The specimen comprised cultured PBMCs, sampled from culture after CMV antigen stimulation. In nucleotides, the CDR3 is TGTGCCAGCAGCTTTGGCCCCGGGACAGGGTATAGTCAGCCCCAGCATTTT. Translating gives CASSFGPGTGYSQPQHF. Drawing the rest from reference TRBV7-9 and TRBJ1-5, the complete variable domain is DTGVSQNPRHKITKRGQNVTFRCDPISEHNRLYWYRQTLGQGPEFLTYFQNEAQLEKSRLLSDRFSAERPKGSFSTLEIQRTEQGDSAMYLCASSFGPGTGYSQPQHFGDGTRLSIL.